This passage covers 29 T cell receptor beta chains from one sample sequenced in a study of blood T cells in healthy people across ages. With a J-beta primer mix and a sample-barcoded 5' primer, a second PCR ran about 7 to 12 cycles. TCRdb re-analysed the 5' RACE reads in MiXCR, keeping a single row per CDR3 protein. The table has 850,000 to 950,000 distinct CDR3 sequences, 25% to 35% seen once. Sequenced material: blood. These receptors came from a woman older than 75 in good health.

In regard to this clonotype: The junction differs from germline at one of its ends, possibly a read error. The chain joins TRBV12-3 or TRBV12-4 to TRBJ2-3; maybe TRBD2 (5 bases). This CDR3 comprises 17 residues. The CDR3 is CASSLGGGGQRADAQYF. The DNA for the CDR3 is TGTGCCAGCAGTCTTGGCGGTGGCGGGCAGAGAGCAGATGCGCAGTATTTT.

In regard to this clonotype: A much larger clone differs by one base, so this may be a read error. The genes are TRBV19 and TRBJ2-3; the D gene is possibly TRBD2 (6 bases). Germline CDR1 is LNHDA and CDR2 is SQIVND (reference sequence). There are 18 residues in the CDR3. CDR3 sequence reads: CAGSHRVGGGSITDTQYF. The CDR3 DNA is TGTGCCGGTAGTCATCGGGTGGGCGGAGGGTCAATCACAGATACGCAGTATTTT.

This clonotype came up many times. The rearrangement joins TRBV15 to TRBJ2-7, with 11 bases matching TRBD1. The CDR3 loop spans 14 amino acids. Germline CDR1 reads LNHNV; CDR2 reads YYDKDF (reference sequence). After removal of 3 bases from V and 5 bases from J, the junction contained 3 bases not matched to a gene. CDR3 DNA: TGTGCCACCAGCAGTAGGACAGGGGGCAACGAGCAGTACTTC. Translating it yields CATSSRTGGNEQYF.

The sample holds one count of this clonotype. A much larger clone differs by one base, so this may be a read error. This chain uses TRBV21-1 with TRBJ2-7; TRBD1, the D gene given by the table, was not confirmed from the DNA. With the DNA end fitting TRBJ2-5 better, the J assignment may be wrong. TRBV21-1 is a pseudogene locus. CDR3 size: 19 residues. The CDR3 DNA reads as TGTGCCAGCAGCAATCGGCCCAGCTCAGGACATCTTCTTATGGAGACCCAGTACTTC. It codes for CASSNRPSSGHLLMETQYF.

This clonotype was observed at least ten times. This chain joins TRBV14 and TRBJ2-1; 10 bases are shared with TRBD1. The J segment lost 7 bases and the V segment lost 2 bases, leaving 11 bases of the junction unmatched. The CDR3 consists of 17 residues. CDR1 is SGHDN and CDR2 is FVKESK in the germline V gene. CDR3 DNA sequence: TGTGCCAGCAGCCAACTGACAGGGGGCGCTGAGCGGAATGAGCAGTTCTTC. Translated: CASSQLTGGAERNEQFF.

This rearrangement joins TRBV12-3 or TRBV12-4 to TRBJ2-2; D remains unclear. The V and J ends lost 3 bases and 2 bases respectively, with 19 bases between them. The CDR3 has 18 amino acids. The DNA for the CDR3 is TGTGCCAGCAGTTTTGGATACAACTTGCTTTTAAACACCGGGGAGCTGTTTTTT. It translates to CASSFGYNLLLNTGELFF.

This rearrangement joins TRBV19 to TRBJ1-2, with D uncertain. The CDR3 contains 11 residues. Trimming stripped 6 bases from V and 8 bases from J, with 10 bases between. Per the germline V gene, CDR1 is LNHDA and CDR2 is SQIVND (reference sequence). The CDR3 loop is CASSRREGYTF. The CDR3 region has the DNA TGTGCCAGTAGCAGACGTGAAGGCTACACCTTC.

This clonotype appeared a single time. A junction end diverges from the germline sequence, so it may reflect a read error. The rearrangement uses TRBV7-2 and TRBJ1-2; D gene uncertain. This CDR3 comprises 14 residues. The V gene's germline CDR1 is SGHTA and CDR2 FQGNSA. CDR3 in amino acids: CASSSLGGGYSYTF. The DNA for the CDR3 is TGTGCCAGCAGCTCCCTCGGCGGTGGCTATAGCTACACCTTC.

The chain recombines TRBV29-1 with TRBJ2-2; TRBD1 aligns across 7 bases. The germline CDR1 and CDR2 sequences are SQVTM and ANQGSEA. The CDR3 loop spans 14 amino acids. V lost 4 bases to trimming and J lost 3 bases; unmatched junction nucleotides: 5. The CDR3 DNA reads TGCAGCGTTGGACAGGGTGGTTACACCGGGGAGCTGTTTTTT. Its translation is CSVGQGGYTGELFF.

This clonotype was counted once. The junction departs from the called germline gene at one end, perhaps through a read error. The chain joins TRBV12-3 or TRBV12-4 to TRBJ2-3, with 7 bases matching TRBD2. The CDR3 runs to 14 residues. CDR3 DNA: TGTGCCAGCATCACTAGCGTGACAGCAGATGCGCAGTATTTT. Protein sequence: CASITSVTADAQYF.

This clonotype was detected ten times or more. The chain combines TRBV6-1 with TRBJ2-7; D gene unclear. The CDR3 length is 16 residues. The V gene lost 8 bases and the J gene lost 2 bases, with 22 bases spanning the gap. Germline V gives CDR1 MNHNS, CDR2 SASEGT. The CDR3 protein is CASREDASDAAYEQYF. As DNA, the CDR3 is TGTGCCAGCCGCGAAGACGCCAGCGACGCAGCCTACGAGCAGTACTTC.

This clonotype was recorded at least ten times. The CDR3 DNA reads as TGCAGTGCTAGTCCCCCGGCCTTAGTCCCCACAGATACGCAGTATTTT. It encodes CSASPPALVPTDTQYF. The chain recombines TRBV20-1 with TRBJ2-3, with D uncertain. The germline gives CDR1 DFQATT, CDR2 SNEGSKA (reference sequence). This CDR3 comprises 16 residues. Trimming removed 3 bases at V and 2 bases at J, with 18 bases between.

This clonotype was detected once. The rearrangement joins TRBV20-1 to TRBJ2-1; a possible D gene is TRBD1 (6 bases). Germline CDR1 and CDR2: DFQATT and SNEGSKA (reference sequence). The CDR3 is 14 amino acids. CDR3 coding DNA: TGCAATGCGAGCAAGGGGGTGATTTACAATGAGCAGTTCTTC. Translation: CNASKGVIYNEQFF.

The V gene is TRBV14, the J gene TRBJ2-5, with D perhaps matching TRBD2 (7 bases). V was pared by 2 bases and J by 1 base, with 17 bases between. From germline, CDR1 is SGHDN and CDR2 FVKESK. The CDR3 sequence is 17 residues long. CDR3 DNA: TGTGCCAGCAGCCAATACCGGGGGCGGGGGCGCCAAGAGACCCAGTACTTC. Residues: CASSQYRGRGRQETQYF.

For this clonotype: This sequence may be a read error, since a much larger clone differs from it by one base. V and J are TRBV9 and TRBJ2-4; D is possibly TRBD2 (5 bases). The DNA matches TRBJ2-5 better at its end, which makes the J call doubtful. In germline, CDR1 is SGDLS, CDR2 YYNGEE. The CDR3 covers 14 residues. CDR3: CASSVVSGLQTQYF. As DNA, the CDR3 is TGTGCCAGCAGCGTAGTAAGCGGATTACAGACCCAGTACTTC.

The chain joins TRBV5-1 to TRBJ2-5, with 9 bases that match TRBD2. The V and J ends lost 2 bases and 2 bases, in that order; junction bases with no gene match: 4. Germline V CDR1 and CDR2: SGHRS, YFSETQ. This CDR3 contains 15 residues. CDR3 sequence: CASSLSGGRQETQYF. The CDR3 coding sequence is TGCGCCAGCAGCTTAAGCGGGGGGCGGCAAGAGACCCAGTACTTC.

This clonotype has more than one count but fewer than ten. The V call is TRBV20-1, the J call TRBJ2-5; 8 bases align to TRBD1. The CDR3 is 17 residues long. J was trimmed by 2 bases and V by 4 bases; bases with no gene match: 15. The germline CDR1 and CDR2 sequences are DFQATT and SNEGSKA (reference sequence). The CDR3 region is CSATWTGKNNLQETQYF. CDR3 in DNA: TGCAGTGCTACCTGGACAGGGAAAAATAATTTACAAGAGACCCAGTACTTC.

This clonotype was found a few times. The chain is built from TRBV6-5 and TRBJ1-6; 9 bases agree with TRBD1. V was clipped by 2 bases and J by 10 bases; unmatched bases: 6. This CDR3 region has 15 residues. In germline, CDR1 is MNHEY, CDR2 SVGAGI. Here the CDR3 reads CASSYGGQGKSPLHF. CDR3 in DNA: TGTGCCAGCAGTTACGGGGGACAGGGAAAATCACCCCTCCACTTT.

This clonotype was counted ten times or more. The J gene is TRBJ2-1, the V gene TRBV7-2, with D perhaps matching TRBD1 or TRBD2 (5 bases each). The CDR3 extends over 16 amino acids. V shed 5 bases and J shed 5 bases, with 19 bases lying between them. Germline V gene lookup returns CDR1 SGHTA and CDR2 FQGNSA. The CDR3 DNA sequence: TGTGCCAGCAGCCAGGAACCGGGATCAGGGAACAATGAGCAGTTCTTC. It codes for CASSQEPGSGNNEQFF.

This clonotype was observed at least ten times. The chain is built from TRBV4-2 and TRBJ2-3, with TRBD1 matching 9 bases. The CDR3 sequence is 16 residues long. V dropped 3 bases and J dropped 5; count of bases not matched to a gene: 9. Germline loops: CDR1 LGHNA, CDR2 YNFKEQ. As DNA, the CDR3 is TGTGCCAGCAGCCAGACGGGACAGGGAATAGAAGATACGCAGTATTTT. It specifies CASSQTGQGIEDTQYF.

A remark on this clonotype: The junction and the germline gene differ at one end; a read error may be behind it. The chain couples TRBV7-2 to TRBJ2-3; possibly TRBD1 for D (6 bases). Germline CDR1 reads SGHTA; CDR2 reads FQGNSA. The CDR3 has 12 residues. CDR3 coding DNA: TGTGCCAGCAGCGGGGGCGTAGATACGCGGTATTTT. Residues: CASSGGVDTRYF.

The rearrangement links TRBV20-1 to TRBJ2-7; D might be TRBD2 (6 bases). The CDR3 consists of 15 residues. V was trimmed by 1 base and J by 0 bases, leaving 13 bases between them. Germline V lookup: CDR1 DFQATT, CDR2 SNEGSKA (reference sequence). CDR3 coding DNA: TGCAGTGCTAGAGGGCAGAAAGCGGGCTCCTACGAGCAGTACTTC. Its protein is CSARGQKAGSYEQYF.

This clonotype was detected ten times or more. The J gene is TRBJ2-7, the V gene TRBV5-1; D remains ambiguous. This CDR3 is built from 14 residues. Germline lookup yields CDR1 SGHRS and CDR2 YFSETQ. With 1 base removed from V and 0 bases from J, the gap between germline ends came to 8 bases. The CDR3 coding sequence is TGCGCCAGCAGCTTGCAGGCCGACTCCTACGAGCAGTACTTC. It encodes CASSLQADSYEQYF.

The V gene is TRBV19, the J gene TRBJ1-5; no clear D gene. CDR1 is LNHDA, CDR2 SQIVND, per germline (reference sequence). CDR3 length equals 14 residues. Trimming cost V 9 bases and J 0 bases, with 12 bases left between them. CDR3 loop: CASTDLYSNQPQHF. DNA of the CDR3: TGTGCCAGCACGGATCTTTATAGCAATCAGCCCCAGCATTTT.

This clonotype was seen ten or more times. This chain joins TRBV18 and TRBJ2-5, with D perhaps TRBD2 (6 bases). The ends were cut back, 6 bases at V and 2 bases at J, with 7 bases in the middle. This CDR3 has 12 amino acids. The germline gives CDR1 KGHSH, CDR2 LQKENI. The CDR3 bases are TGTGCCAGCTCCGGGGGTCAAGAGACCCAGTACTTC. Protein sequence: CASSGGQETQYF.

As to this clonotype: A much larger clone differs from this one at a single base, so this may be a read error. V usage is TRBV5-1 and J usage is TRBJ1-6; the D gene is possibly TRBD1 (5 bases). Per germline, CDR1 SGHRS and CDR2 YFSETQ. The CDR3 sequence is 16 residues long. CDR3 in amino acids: CAGSLTTGVGQSPLHF. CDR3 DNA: TGCGCCGGCAGCTTGACGACTGGGGTAGGACAATCACCCCTCCACTTT. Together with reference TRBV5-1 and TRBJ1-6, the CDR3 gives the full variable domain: KAGVTQTPRYLIKTRGQQVTLSCSPISGHRSVSWYQQTPGQGLQFLFEYFSETQRNKGNFPGRFSGRQFSNSRSEMNVSTLELGDSALYLCAGSLTTGVGQSPLHFGNGTRLTVT.

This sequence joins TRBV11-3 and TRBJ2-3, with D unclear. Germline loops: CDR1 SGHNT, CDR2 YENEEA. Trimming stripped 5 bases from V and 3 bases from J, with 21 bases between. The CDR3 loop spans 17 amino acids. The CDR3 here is CASSPPGADRLTDTQYF. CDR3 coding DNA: TGTGCCAGCAGCCCCCCGGGTGCGGATAGGTTAACAGATACGCAGTATTTT.

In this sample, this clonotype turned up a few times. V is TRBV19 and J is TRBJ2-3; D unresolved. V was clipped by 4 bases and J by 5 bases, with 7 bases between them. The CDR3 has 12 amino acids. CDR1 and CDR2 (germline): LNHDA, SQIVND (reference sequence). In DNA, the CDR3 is TGTGCCAGTAGTAGGCAGCAAGATACGCAGTATTTT. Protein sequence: CASSRQQDTQYF.

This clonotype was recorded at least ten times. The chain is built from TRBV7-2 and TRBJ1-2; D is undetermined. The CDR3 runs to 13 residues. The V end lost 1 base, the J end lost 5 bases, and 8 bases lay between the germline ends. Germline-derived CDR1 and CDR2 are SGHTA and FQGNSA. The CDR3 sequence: CASSLGLRYGYTF. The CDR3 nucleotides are TGTGCCAGCAGCTTAGGGCTGCGATATGGCTACACCTTC. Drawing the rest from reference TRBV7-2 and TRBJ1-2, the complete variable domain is GAGVSQSPSNKVTEKGKDVELRCDPISGHTALYWYRQSLGQGLEFLIYFQGNSAPDKSGLPSDRFSAERTGGSVSTLTIQRTQQEDSAVYLCASSLGLRYGYTFGSGTRLTVV.